This T cell receptor (beta chain) was identified during a study of shared clonotypes between healthy human individuals. Using immunoSEQ multiplex PCR, the repertoire was profiled, and TCRdb retains in-frame clones only, with some absent. The repertoire holds around 480,000 clones, with roughly 79% as singletons. The study drew its donors from healthy HIV-negative adults without recent acute infections or vaccinations. Concerning this clone: What it binds is unknown. Within the sample, other DNA sequences also encode this same CDR3.

Findings of the study overall: Measured sharing among donors was expected to vary with sequencing depth. The sampled material consisted only of blood, and tissue repertoires are likely to differ.

Trimming took 3 bases from V and 1 from J, leaving 8 bases between them. The CDR3 totals 15 residues. Germline CDR1 reads SGHRS; CDR2 reads YFSETQ. This TCR came from a woman aged 40 to 50 in good health. Some clones in this sample may be carry-over from other donors' samples. Sequencing was carried out using PBMCs. This chain links TRBV5-1 with TRBJ2-6; D uncertain. The CDR3 DNA is TGCGCCAGCAGCTCGCGACCATCTGGGGCCAACGTCCTGACTTTC. Translating it yields CASSSRPSGANVLTF.